This T cell receptor beta chain was obtained from a study of blood T cell repertoires in COVID-19. Germline-derived CDR1 and CDR2 are LNHDA and SQIVND (reference sequence). The CDR3 runs 15 residues. Trimming left V 6 bases short and J 4 bases short, with 18 bases between. Per the original data handling: For nucleated cells, counts were estimated from reference gene primer amplification. Profiled with immunoSEQ multiplex PCR; TCRdb holds only in-frame clones, not every one. Clone size and V and J calls were adopted from that table, with D and trimming inferred from the DNA. The table includes roughly 100,000 clones, about four fifths detected once.

J is TRBJ1-1 and V is TRBV19; no clear D. This clonotype originated in a woman older than 75 with active or convalescent COVID-19. The sequenced material came from peripheral blood. CDR3 DNA sequence: TGTGCCAGTAGCGAGGTCGGGGAGCCTGGCACTGAAGCTTTCTTT. Encoded protein: CASSEVGEPGTEAFF.